A selection of T cell receptor beta chains follows, all from one sample in a study of blood T cell repertoires in COVID-19. Some clones are missing from TCRdb's copy, which holds only in-frame ones; the method was immunoSEQ multiplex PCR. The data show tens of thousands of clones, approximately 86% seen once. The sample was peripheral blood. The receptors here all came from a woman in her 70s with acute or convalescent COVID-19. Each CDR3 is given with its conserved first and last residue. D genes are given only for firm matches. Only some rows state a clone size, as once, few, many or a class for expanded clones.

TRBJ1-5,.,.,TRBV6-1,CASSENGQRGKRQPQHF,TGTGCCAGCAGTGAAAACGGACAGCGTGGAAAGCGTCAGCCCCAGCATTTT
TRBJ2-1,.,TRBD2,TRBV5-1,CASSYLSGSTYNEQFF,TGCGCCAGCAGCTACCTTAGCGGGAGTACCTACAATGAGCAGTTCTTC
TRBJ1-5,once,.,TRBV6-4,CASKGHKVWQPQHF,TGTGCCAGCAAGGGACATAAGGTATGGCAGCCCCAGCATTTT
TRBJ1-1,.,TRBD1,TRBV28,CAHRTGGGGEAFF,TGTGCCCATAGGACAGGGGGCGGCGGTGAAGCTTTCTTT
TRBJ2-3,.,TRBD2,TRBV13,CASSSTASGSGDTQYF,TGTGCCAGCAGCTCGACGGCTAGCGGGAGTGGAGATACGCAGTATTTT
TRBJ1-1,once,.,TRBV27,CASSSPGANTEAFF,TGTGCCAGCAGCTCCCCGGGAGCGAACACTGAAGCTTTCTTT
TRBJ2-7,.,TRBD1,TRBV5-6,CASSSRWDRGYEQYF,TGTGCCAGCAGCTCCCGCTGGGACAGGGGCTACGAGCAGTACTTC
TRBJ2-1,.,.,TRBV20-1,CSARVSGQFF,TGCAGTGCTAGAGTTTCGGGGCAGTTCTTC
TRBJ2-1,.,TRBD2,TRBV6-4,CASRTGGLAGAGEQFF,TGTGCCAGCAGGACAGGGGGACTAGCGGGAGCGGGGGAGCAGTTCTTC
TRBJ2-3,.,TRBD2,TRBV10-1,CASSPGLAPDTQYF,TGCGCCAGCAGCCCGGGACTAGCCCCAGATACGCAGTATTTT
TRBJ2-2,.,.,TRBV6-5,CASSYSGGTGELFF,TGTGCCAGCAGTTACTCGGGAGGCACCGGGGAGCTGTTTTTT
TRBJ1-4,.,.,TRBV19,CASSFISNEKLFF,TGTGCCAGTAGTTTCATCAGTAATGAAAAACTGTTTTTT
TRBJ2-1,once,TRBD2,TRBV29-1,CSRGGNNEQFF,TGCAGCCGGGGGGGGAACAATGAGCAGTTCTTC
TRBJ2-3,.,.,TRBV15,CATSRDYSAGSTDTQYF,TGTGCCACCAGCAGAGATTACTCGGCGGGAAGCACAGATACGCAGTATTTT
TRBJ1-5,.,TRBD1,TRBV4-1,CASSQDRAGGSASNQPQHF,TGCGCCAGCAGCCAAGATCGGGCAGGGGGCTCTGCGAGCAATCAGCCCCAGCATTTT
TRBJ1-5,.,TRBD1,TRBV2,CASRKQGEAQPQHF,TGTGCCAGCAGGAAACAGGGGGAAGCTCAGCCCCAGCATTTT